This is a list of T cell receptor beta chains from one sample in a study of cytomegalovirus exposure and HLA in healthy donors. Sequencing was performed with immunoSEQ multiplex PCR; in TCRdb, only in-frame clones are kept and a portion is missing. The sample holds around 170,000 clones, around 80% seen once. The sequencing input was PBMCs. The receptors were sampled from a girl under 18 in good health and CMV-seropositive. The CDR3 runs from the conserved cysteine through the conserved F or W. A D gene is named only where the DNA matches it firmly. Size values are once, few and many counts, or a class for expanded clones, and some rows have none.

>TRBV7-2|few|TRBD2|TRBJ2-3
CASSFAGGTDTQYF
TGTGCCAGCAGCTTTGCGGGAGGCACAGATACGCAGTATTTT
>TRBV4-1|-|-|TRBJ2-7
CASSPNRAYEQYF
TGCGCCAGCAGCCCAAACCGGGCCTACGAGCAGTACTTC
>TRBV29-1|-|-|TRBJ2-5
CSVEWEATQYF
TGCAGCGTTGAATGGGAGGCGACCCAGTACTTC
>TRBV4-3|-|-|TRBJ2-1
CASSQASGYNEQFF
TGCGCCAGCAGCCAAGCGAGCGGTTACAATGAGCAGTTCTTC
>TRBV7-9|few|-|TRBJ1-4
CASSLASSLGGVEKLFF
TGTGCCAGCAGCTTAGCGTCGTCGTTGGGGGGGGTTGAAAAACTGTTTTTT
>TRBV27|-|-|TRBJ2-7
CASSLTGYEQYF
TGTGCCAGCAGTTTAACAGGCTACGAGCAGTACTTC
>TRBV7-2|-|TRBD2|TRBJ2-7
CASSISGTSGRSYEQYF
TGTGCCAGCAGCATATCCGGGACTAGCGGGCGCTCCTACGAGCAGTACTTC
>TRBV6-1|-|-|TRBJ2-6
CASSEALRRRISGANVLTF
TGTGCCAGCAGTGAAGCGCTTCGGAGGAGGATATCTGGGGCCAACGTCCTGACTTTC
>TRBV6-5|few|-|TRBJ2-1
CASSRRGEQFF
TGTGCCAGTTCCAGGAGGGGTGAGCAGTTCTTC
>TRBV7-9|-|TRBD1|TRBJ2-7
CASSLEGTGYSKYF
TGTGCCAGCAGCTTAGAAGGGACAGGGTATAGTAAGTACTTC
>TRBV4-2|-|-|TRBJ1-5
CASSQEDFNQPQHF
TGTGCCAGCAGCCAAGAGGACTTCAATCAGCCCCAGCATTTT
>TRBV30|-|TRBD1|TRBJ2-7
CALDRAFEQYF
TGTGCCTTGGACAGGGCTTTCGAGCAGTACTTC
>TRBV10-3|few|TRBD1|TRBJ2-6
CAIRTGGSGANVLTF
TGTGCCATCAGGACAGGGGGGTCTGGGGCCAACGTCCTGACTTTC
>TRBV5-1|-|TRBD2|TRBJ2-3
CASSLGASGSSADTQYF
TGCGCCAGCAGCTTGGGGGCTAGCGGGAGTTCAGCAGATACGCAGTATTTT
>TRBV7-6|few|-|TRBJ2-1
CASSHEVLRGYNEQFF
TGTGCCAGCAGCCACGAGGTGCTGCGGGGTTACAATGAGCAGTTCTTC
>TRBV7-2|-|-|TRBJ1-1
CASSILSMNTEAFF
TGTGCCAGCAGCATATTGAGCATGAACACTGAAGCTTTCTTT
>TRBV29-1|-|TRBD2|TRBJ2-1
CSVEVLLAGVDDEQFF
TGCAGCGTTGAAGTCTTACTAGCGGGAGTAGACGATGAGCAGTTCTTC
>TRBV19|-|TRBD1|TRBJ1-1
CASSPGQGRDTEAFF
TGTGCCAGTAGCCCGGGACAGGGTAGGGACACTGAAGCTTTCTTT
>TRBV6-1|-|TRBD1|TRBJ2-2
CASIGQGGTGELFF
TGTGCCAGCATTGGACAGGGGGGGACCGGGGAGCTATTTTTT
>TRBV21-1|-|-|TRBJ1-1
CASSRGGGRTEAFF
TGTGCCAGCAGCAGGGGCGGGGGGAGAACTGAAGCTTTCTTT
>TRBV15|-|-|TRBJ2-7
CATRLAYSYEQYF
TGTGCCACCAGACTAGCCTATTCCTACGAGCAGTACTTC
>TRBV12-5|-|TRBD1|TRBJ2-2
CASGKDREDTGELFF
TGTGCTAGTGGTAAGGACAGGGAGGACACCGGGGAGCTGTTTTTT
>TRBV6-1|-|TRBD2|TRBJ2-3
CASSEPSGTAPQYF
TGTGCCAGCAGTGAACCTAGCGGGACTGCCCCCCAGTATTTT
>TRBV5-4|-|-|TRBJ2-1
CASSQDFEQFF
TGTGCCAGCAGCCAGGACTTTGAGCAGTTCTTC
>TRBV4-3|-|TRBD1|TRBJ2-7
CASSLGTGGEQYF
TGCGCCAGCAGCCTGGGGACAGGGGGGGAGCAGTACTTC
>TRBV5-1|-|-|TRBJ1-3
CASSLGGKGNTIYF
TGCGCCAGCAGCTTAGGGGGAAAGGGAAACACCATATATTTT
>TRBV29-1|-|TRBD2|TRBJ2-7
CSVGPRAGGYEQYF
TGCAGCGTTGGACCCCGAGCGGGAGGTTACGAGCAGTACTTC
>TRBV7-2|once|-|TRBJ2-1
CASSPGSYNEQFF
TGTGCCAGCAGCCCAGGCTCCTACAATGAGCAGTTCTTC
>TRBV11-2|-|-|TRBJ2-5
CASSLEDWNQETQYF
TGTGCCAGCAGCTTAGAGGACTGGAATCAAGAGACCCAGTACTTC
>TRBV25-1|few|-|TRBJ2-7
CASSHDRRVYEQYF
TGTGCCAGCAGTCACGACAGGAGAGTCTACGAGCAGTACTTC
>TRBV14|-|TRBD2|TRBJ2-7
CASSQELAGVHEQYF
TGTGCCAGCAGCCAGGAACTAGCGGGAGTCCACGAGCAGTACTTC
>TRBV29-1|-|TRBD1|TRBJ1-2
CSVADRVDGYTF
TGCAGCGTCGCGGACAGGGTCGATGGCTACACCTTC
>TRBV10-3|-|TRBD1|TRBJ2-2
CAISGTAQTGELFF
TGTGCCATCTCCGGGACAGCCCAAACCGGGGAGCTGTTTTTT
>TRBV9|-|-|TRBJ1-2
CASSVAVGSQYPGYTF
TGTGCCAGCAGCGTAGCTGTGGGTAGCCAATACCCAGGCTACACCTTC
>TRBV6-5|-|TRBD2|TRBJ2-1
CASKKREANEQFF
TGTGCCAGCAAAAAGCGGGAGGCCAATGAGCAGTTCTTC
>TRBV6-5|once|-|TRBJ2-7
CASSYGARVLDEQYF
TGTGCCAGCAGTTACGGAGCGAGGGTCCTTGACGAGCAGTACTTC
>TRBV9|-|-|TRBJ2-2
CASSVRSTGELFF
TGTGCCAGCAGCGTACGGAGCACCGGGGAGCTGTTTTTT
>TRBV5-1|-|-|TRBJ1-1
CAGSLQGRTEAFF
TGCGCCGGCAGCTTACAGGGAAGGACTGAAGCTTTCTTT
>TRBV5-1|few|-|TRBJ1-4
CASSLGSNEKLFF
TGCGCCAGCAGCTTGGGGAGCAATGAAAAACTGTTTTTT
>TRBV20-1|-|-|TRBJ2-5
CSVVGSETQYF
TGCAGTGTAGTGGGCTCAGAGACCCAGTACTTC
>TRBV27|-|TRBD2|TRBJ2-5
CASSPLTRRGETQYF
TGTGCCAGCAGTCCCCTGACAAGGCGGGGGGAGACCCAGTACTTC
>TRBV29-1|-|-|TRBJ2-5
CSVPGRGTQYF
TGCAGCGTCCCCGGACGGGGGACCCAGTACTTC
>TRBV30|-|-|TRBJ1-3
CAWSVRRNTIYF
TGTGCCTGGAGTGTACGGAGGAACACCATATATTTT
>TRBV9|-|-|TRBJ2-2
CASSVGPGSNTGELFF
TGTGCCAGCAGCGTAGGGCCGGGGAGTAACACCGGGGAGCTGTTTTTT
>TRBV7-2|-|TRBD2|TRBJ2-3
CASSLLSGRGGDTQYF
TGTGCCAGCAGCCTCCTTAGCGGGAGGGGGGGAGATACGCAGTATTTT
>TRBV18|-|-|TRBJ2-7
CASSPAGGVEQYF
TGTGCCAGCTCACCAGCAGGAGGTGTCGAGCAGTACTTC
>TRBV4-1|-|TRBD2|TRBJ2-3
CASSQGGGRAGGDTQYF
TGCGCCAGCAGCCAAGGGGGCGGGAGGGCCGGAGGAGATACGCAGTATTTT
>TRBV6-6|-|-|TRBJ1-2
CASLRTRPYGYTF
TGTGCCAGCCTACGGACAAGACCCTATGGCTACACCTTC
>TRBV25-1|-|TRBD1|TRBJ2-2
CASSARDRDTGELFF
TGTGCCAGCAGCGCAAGGGACAGAGACACCGGGGAGCTGTTTTTT
>TRBV29-1|few|TRBD1|TRBJ1-5
CSAILQGGHQPQHF
TGCAGCGCCATTTTACAGGGGGGCCATCAGCCCCAGCATTTT
>TRBV10-1|once|TRBD2|TRBJ2-7
CASSDLAGPSYEQYF
TGCGCCAGCAGTGATCTAGCGGGCCCTTCCTACGAGCAGTACTTC
>TRBV30|few|-|TRBJ1-5
CAWSVEFRGNQPQHF
TGTGCCTGGAGTGTGGAGTTTAGGGGTAATCAGCCCCAGCATTTT
>TRBV7-2|-|-|TRBJ1-5
CASSFLGTVDQPQHF
TGTGCCAGCAGCTTTCTGGGGACTGTTGATCAGCCCCAGCATTTT
>TRBV27|-|TRBD2|TRBJ2-7
CASKQAGPVYEQYF
TGTGCCAGCAAACAAGCGGGACCGGTCTACGAGCAGTACTTC
>TRBV29-1|-|TRBD1|TRBJ1-3
CSVSDRALQGNTIYF
TGCAGCGTATCGGACAGGGCGCTTCAAGGGAACACCATATATTTT
>TRBV2|-|-|TRBJ1-5
CASTAVGGRNQPQHF
TGTGCCAGCACCGCTGTCGGAGGGCGCAATCAGCCCCAGCATTTT
>TRBV7-9|few|-|TRBJ1-4
CSSSPTGGGLFF
TGTTCCAGCAGCCCGACAGGCGGTGGACTGTTTTTT
>TRBV27|-|TRBD1|TRBJ1-5
CASSPDRGGNQPQHF
TGTGCCAGCAGTCCCGACAGGGGTGGGAATCAGCCCCAGCATTTT